This T cell receptor beta chain is drawn from a study of monozygotic twins with inflammatory bowel disease. With the 5' RACE reads reprocessed, TCRdb shows one record per CDR3 protein and no DNA. The table lists about 440,000 distinct CDR3 sequences, with about 2.2% in the top ten. CDR3 length equals 15 residues. CDR1 and CDR2 from the germline V gene are SGHVS and FQNEAQ. The TCR was taken from a human donor with ulcerative colitis or Crohn's disease, or a healthy co-twin of an affected twin (not recorded which). The sequenced sample consisted of blood. The chain couples TRBV7-8 to TRBJ2-7; TCRdb's D call of TRBD1 is untestable without DNA. CDR3 protein: CASSLVQGGGYEQYF.